The 32 T cell receptor beta chains presented below share a single source sample, sequenced in a study of blood T cell repertoires in COVID-19. Measured with immunoSEQ multiplex PCR; TCRdb has only the in-frame clones, and not every one. The table records tens of thousands of clones, about 85% of them present only once. Sequencing was carried out using peripheral blood. The receptors stem from a woman aged 80 or over with COVID-19, enrolled during active disease.

The chain combines TRBV2 with TRBJ1-6; 9 nucleotides match TRBD1. The germline V gene encodes CDR1 SNHLY and CDR2 FYNNEI. Trimming cost V 4 bases and J 7 bases; bases outside gene matches: 5. CDR3 size: 15 residues. CDR3 sequence (DNA): TGTGCCAGCAGTGCGGGACAGGGCCGGAATTCACCCCTCCACTTT. Translating it yields CASSAGQGRNSPLHF.

J is TRBJ1-6 and V is TRBV5-6, with a weak D call TRBD1 (6 bases). This CDR3 has 17 amino acids. The germline V and J ends were trimmed by 0 bases and 8 bases, with 18 bases remaining between them. From germline, CDR1 is SGHDT and CDR2 YYEEEE. This chain's CDR3 is CASSLGGTGSPYSPLHF. The CDR3 coding sequence is TGTGCCAGCAGCTTGGGGGGAACAGGGTCCCCTTATTCACCCCTCCACTTT. Full variable domain (missing parts from reference TRBV5-6 and TRBJ1-6): DAGVTQSPTHLIKTRGQQVTLRCSPKSGHDTVSWYQQALGQGPQFIFQYYEEEERQRGNFPDRFSGHQFPNYSSELNVNALLLGDSALYLCASSLGGTGSPYSPLHFGNGTRLTVT.

This clone was counted a single time. The J gene is TRBJ2-7, the V gene TRBV4-3, with 9 bases lining up with TRBD2. Germline CDR1 and CDR2: LGHNA and YSLEER. This CDR3 has 18 residues. The J segment lost 6 bases and the V segment lost 0 bases, leaving 15 bases of the junction unmatched. The CDR3: CASSQEPSGVTSGAEQYF. The CDR3 DNA is TGCGCCAGCAGCCAAGAACCTAGCGGGGTCACATCGGGAGCCGAGCAGTACTTC.

The chain joins TRBV29-1 to TRBJ2-7; D is unclear. Germline CDR1 is SQVTM and CDR2 is ANQGSEA. With 5 bases removed from V and 0 bases from J, the gap between germline ends came to 8 bases. The CDR3 is 12 amino acids. CDR3 DNA: TGCAGCGTTCGTACAGACTCCTACGAGCAGTACTTC. Translated: CSVRTDSYEQYF.

Concerning this clone itself: The identical CDR3 is also encoded by other nucleotide sequences in the sample. V gene TRBV7-2 combines with J gene TRBJ2-7; 7 positions agree with TRBD1. V lost 1 base and J lost 0; bases outside the gene matches: 0. Per the germline V gene, CDR1 is SGHTA and CDR2 is FQGNSA. The CDR3 is 14 amino acids. The CDR3 reads CASSLDRGSYEQYF. As DNA, the CDR3 is TGTGCCAGCAGCTTAGACAGGGGCTCCTACGAGCAGTACTTC.

The chain carries TRBV2 and TRBJ2-3; D uncertain. V was clipped by 2 bases and J by 3 bases, with 3 bases between them. The CDR3 length is 12 residues. The germline CDR1 and CDR2 sequences are SNHLY and FYNNEI. CDR3 loop: CASSEITDTQYF. CDR3 DNA sequence: TGTGCCAGCAGTGAAATAACAGATACGCAGTATTTT.

V usage is TRBV5-1 and J usage is TRBJ2-1, with D possibly TRBD2 on 5 matching bases. Germline loops: CDR1 SGHRS, CDR2 YFSETQ. This CDR3 contains 17 residues. The germline V and J ends were trimmed by 3 bases and 2 bases, with 18 bases remaining between them. In DNA, the CDR3 is TGCGCCAGCAGCTACCGACCCCCCCGGGGAGCCTACAATGAGCAGTTCTTC. Amino acids: CASSYRPPRGAYNEQFF.

This chain connects TRBV9 to TRBJ2-3, with TRBD2 identical over 8 bases. Germline V gives CDR1 SGDLS, CDR2 YYNGEE. With V trimmed by 0 bases and J by 3 bases, 3 bases remained unmatched. The CDR3 loop spans 15 amino acids. The CDR3 region is CASSVAGGPTDTQYF. The CDR3 region has the DNA TGTGCCAGCAGCGTAGCGGGGGGGCCAACAGATACGCAGTATTTT.

This clone has only a few counts. This chain connects TRBV4-2 to TRBJ1-1; possibly TRBD1 for D (6 bases). This CDR3 has 15 amino acids. V was clipped by 1 base and J by 7 bases, with 16 bases between them. Germline CDR1 is LGHNA and CDR2 is YNFKEQ. The DNA of the CDR3 is TGTGCCAGCAGCCAAGGGTTCGACAGGCCAAATGAAGCTTTCTTT. It is translated as CASSQGFDRPNEAFF.

This sequence joins TRBV5-1 and TRBJ1-1; D might be TRBD1 (6 bases). The germline CDR1 and CDR2 sequences are SGHRS and YFSETQ. There are 17 residues in the CDR3. Trimming pared 7 bases from V and 0 bases from J, leaving 22 bases between. The CDR3 region has the DNA TGCGCCAGCGGCCAACGACGGACAGACCCGATGAACACTGAAGCTTTCTTT. Its translation is CASGQRRTDPMNTEAFF.

The chain combines TRBV3-1 (or the pseudogene TRBV3-2) with TRBJ2-1; unclear D gene. The length of the CDR3 is 13 residues. In germline, CDR1 is LGHDT, CDR2 YNNKEL (reference sequence). The V and J ends lost 1 base and 5 bases respectively, with 6 bases between them. CDR3 amino acids: CASSQVSDNEQFF. The CDR3 nucleotides are TGTGCCAGCAGCCAAGTATCGGACAATGAGCAGTTCTTC.

The chain links TRBV6-5 to TRBJ1-2; D perhaps matches TRBD1 (6 bases). The V and J ends lost 7 bases and 4 bases respectively, with 19 bases between them. Germline V gene sequence: CDR1 MNHEY, CDR2 SVGAGI. This CDR3 has 15 amino acids. CDR3 sequence: CASTPGGGAIYGYTF. The CDR3 nucleotides read TGTGCCAGCACCCCTGGGGGGGGCGCGATCTATGGCTACACCTTC.

V usage is TRBV10-1 and J usage is TRBJ2-3; 11 nucleotides align to TRBD2. Per germline, CDR1 WNHNN and CDR2 SYGVQD (reference sequence). Trimming took 2 bases from V and 4 from J; bases not matched to a gene: 11. The CDR3 has 18 amino acids. The CDR3 DNA sequence: TGCGCCAGCAGTGAGCCGACCCGTAGCGGGGGGGCCCCAGATACGCAGTATTTT. It encodes CASSEPTRSGGAPDTQYF.

The rearrangement joins TRBV19 to TRBJ2-7; 10 bases agree with TRBD1. The germline CDR1 and CDR2 sequences are LNHDA and SQIVND (reference sequence). The junction had 15 bases not matched to a gene; V was cut back by 0 bases and J by 1 base. CDR3 length: 20 residues. For the CDR3, the DNA is TGTGCCAGTAGTATAGAAGGGGGGACAGGGGCCCCATCCCGGTCCTACGAGCAGTACTTC. Amino acids: CASSIEGGTGAPSRSYEQYF.

The chain uses TRBV27 and TRBJ2-7, with a possible D match to TRBD2 (6 bases). Trimming stripped 3 bases from V and 2 bases from J, with 14 bases between. Germline-derived CDR1 and CDR2 are MNHEY and SMNVEV (reference sequence). CDR3 size: 15 residues. Here the CDR3 DNA reads TGTGCCAGCAGTTTGTTAGGGACTGATCCCTACGAGCAGTACTTC. This translates into CASSLLGTDPYEQYF.

For the CDR3, the DNA is TGTGCCAGCAGCCACAGGGGTAGCGGCAATGAGCAGTTCTTC. Translation: CASSHRGSGNEQFF. The gene calls are TRBV7-9 and TRBJ2-1; D possibly corresponds to TRBD1 (7 bases). The CDR3 is made up of 14 amino acids. Trimming cost V 5 bases and J 6 bases, with 14 bases left between them. Germline lookup yields CDR1 SEHNR and CDR2 FQNEAQ (reference sequence).

The chain couples TRBV5-1 to TRBJ2-1; 11 bases fit TRBD2. V lost 3 bases to trimming and J lost 10 bases; unmatched junction nucleotides: 6. The CDR3 consists of 14 residues. Germline loops: CDR1 SGHRS, CDR2 YFSETQ. Written as DNA, the CDR3 is TGCGCCAGCAGCTCCCCGGGACTAGCGGAGGAGCAGTTCTTC. Its protein is CASSSPGLAEEQFF.

V usage is TRBV5-1 and J usage is TRBJ2-2; TRBD1 is a possible D gene (6 bases). Trimming removed 0 bases at V and 8 bases at J, with 11 bases between. CDR3 length equals 14 residues. Germline V CDR1 and CDR2: SGHRS, YFSETQ. The CDR3, as DNA: TGCGCCAGCAGCTTGGCGCAGACAGGTGGGGAGCTGTTTTTT. Its translation: CASSLAQTGGELFF.

The DNA of the CDR3 is TGCAGTGCTAGTTGGGAGACTTACGAGCAGTACTTC. Its translation is CSASWETYEQYF. The chain combines TRBV20-1 with TRBJ2-7; tentatively, D is TRBD2 (5 bases). Germline CDR1 is DFQATT and CDR2 is SNEGSKA (reference sequence). Deletions cut 3 bases from V and 4 bases from J, with 10 bases between. CDR3 size: 12 residues.

This clone turned up a few times. The CDR3 DNA sequence: TGTGCCAGTCAGACAGGGTCGAACTATGGCTACACCTTC. This encodes CASQTGSNYGYTF. The chain employs TRBV12-3 or TRBV12-4 and TRBJ1-2; 7 bases are shared with TRBD1. CDR3 length: 13 residues. Losses at the gene ends were 9 bases for V and 2 bases for J; bases not matched to a gene: 6.

The rearrangement uses TRBV7-3 and TRBJ1-6; D gene ambiguous. Trimming shortened V by 5 bases and J by 7 bases, and 9 bases separated the two germline ends. The CDR3 is 13 residues long. Germline loops: CDR1 SGHTA, CDR2 FQGTGA. CDR3 sequence reads: CASSPTRNSPLHF. CDR3 DNA sequence: TGTGCCAGCAGCCCCACGCGGAATTCACCCCTCCACTTT.

This clone was seen once. The J gene is TRBJ2-7, the V gene TRBV7-2; TRBD1 is a possible D gene (5 bases). The CDR3 is made up of 13 amino acids. In germline, CDR1 is SGHTA, CDR2 FQGNSA. The V end was cut by 0 bases, the J end by 4 bases, with 7 bases between. The CDR3 sequence is CASSLAKGYEQYF. CDR3 nucleotides: TGTGCCAGCAGCTTAGCGAAGGGGTACGAGCAGTACTTC.

V is TRBV5-1 and J is TRBJ2-1; the match to TRBD2 covers 9 bases. The V gene end was trimmed by 3 bases and the J gene end by 6 bases; junction bases not matched to a gene: 22. The CDR3 spans 20 residues. Germline V CDR1 and CDR2: SGHRS, YFSETQ. The DNA of the CDR3 is TGCGCCAGCAGCTCCTGGGGCCGCGGGAGGGCCGCCTCTGGGGGCAATGAGCAGTTCTTC. Its translation is CASSSWGRGRAASGGNEQFF. Combining the CDR3 with reference TRBV5-1 and TRBJ2-1 gives the whole variable domain KAGVTQTPRYLIKTRGQQVTLSCSPISGHRSVSWYQQTPGQGLQFLFEYFSETQRNKGNFPGRFSGRQFSNSRSEMNVSTLELGDSALYLCASSSWGRGRAASGGNEQFFGPGTRLTVL.

The chain employs TRBV11-3 and TRBJ2-7; D remains ambiguous. CDR1 and CDR2 (germline): SGHNT, YENEEA. Trimming removed 5 bases from V and 0 bases from J, with 11 bases in between. This CDR3 comprises 14 residues. This CDR3 reads CASSPAATSYEQYF. CDR3 in DNA: TGTGCCAGCAGCCCCGCGGCTACCTCCTACGAGCAGTACTTC. Together with reference TRBV11-3 and TRBJ2-7, the CDR3 gives the full variable domain: EAGVVQSPRYKIIEKKQPVAFWCNPISGHNTLYWYLQNLGQGPELLIRYENEEAVDDSQLPKDRFSAERLKGVDSTLKIQPAELGDSAVYLCASSPAATSYEQYFGPGTRLTVT.

This sequence joins TRBV18 and TRBJ1-5; D might be TRBD1 (5 bases). The ends were cut back, 5 bases at V and 0 bases at J, with 20 bases in the middle. CDR3 length: 18 residues. Germline V CDR1 and CDR2: KGHSH, LQKENI. CDR3 sequence: CASSSFKTGIHSNQPQHF. DNA of the CDR3: TGTGCCAGCTCATCTTTTAAAACAGGAATCCATAGCAATCAGCCCCAGCATTTT.

The chain couples TRBV10-3 to TRBJ2-1; the D is unclear. V lost 4 bases, J lost 6 bases, and 10 bases lay in between. CDR1 and CDR2 (germline): ENHRY, SYGVKD. The CDR3 totals 13 residues. As DNA, the CDR3 is TGTGCCATCAGTGCCGGTAGCAGCAATGAGCAGTTCTTC. Protein sequence: CAISAGSSNEQFF.

The chain uses TRBV4-2 and TRBJ2-1; D is possibly TRBD2 (5 bases). Trimming left V 4 bases short and J 9 bases short, with 7 bases between. Germline V CDR1 and CDR2: LGHNA, YNFKEQ. The CDR3 covers 11 residues. In DNA form, the CDR3 reads TGTGCCAGCAGCCTACGGGGTGAGCAGTTCTTC. Translating it yields CASSLRGEQFF.

The count of this clone is one. V is TRBV6-4 and J is TRBJ2-7; D gene uncertain. Germline V gene data show CDR1 as MRHNA and CDR2 as SNTAGT. Deletions cut 2 bases from V and 9 bases from J, with 8 bases between. This CDR3 has 11 amino acids. CDR3 coding DNA: TGTGCCAGCAGTGACGGTCAGCGGCAGTACTTC. Translation gives CASSDGQRQYF.

The chain carries TRBV9 and TRBJ2-7, with a weak D call TRBD2 (6 bases). This CDR3 comprises 14 residues. Trimming shortened V by 3 bases and J by 7 bases, and 17 bases separated the two germline ends. Germline lookup yields CDR1 SGDLS and CDR2 YYNGEE. This CDR3 reads CASSALASAREQYF. CDR3 nucleotides: TGTGCCAGCAGCGCCCTGGCTAGCGCCCGGGAGCAGTACTTC.

The chain has TRBV6-4 and TRBJ1-4, with D possibly TRBD1 on 5 matching bases. The V gene's germline CDR1 is MRHNA and CDR2 SNTAGT. The ends were cut back, 7 bases at V and 3 bases at J, with 15 bases in the middle. The CDR3 totals 15 residues. The CDR3 reads CASKGPGLANEKLFF. In nucleotides, the CDR3 is TGTGCCAGCAAGGGCCCAGGGCTGGCTAATGAAAAACTGTTTTTT.

The chain employs TRBV18 and TRBJ2-3, with 12 bases that match TRBD2. The CDR3 has 16 amino acids. Germline V CDR1 and CDR2: KGHSH, LQKENI. With V trimmed by 4 bases and J by 4 bases, 6 bases remained unmatched. CDR3 protein: CASSLLAGGPSDTQYF. As DNA, the CDR3 is TGTGCCAGCTCACTCCTAGCGGGAGGGCCCTCAGATACGCAGTATTTT.

J is TRBJ2-1 and V is TRBV5-4; 13 nucleotides match TRBD2. Germline V gives CDR1 SGHNT, CDR2 YYREEE (reference sequence). The CDR3 contains 15 residues. With 4 bases clipped from V and 9 bases from J, the junction kept 7 bases outside the gene matches. The DNA of the CDR3 is TGTGCCAGCAGCATACTAGCGGGAGGGCCCGGTGAGCAGTTCTTC. Its protein is CASSILAGGPGEQFF.